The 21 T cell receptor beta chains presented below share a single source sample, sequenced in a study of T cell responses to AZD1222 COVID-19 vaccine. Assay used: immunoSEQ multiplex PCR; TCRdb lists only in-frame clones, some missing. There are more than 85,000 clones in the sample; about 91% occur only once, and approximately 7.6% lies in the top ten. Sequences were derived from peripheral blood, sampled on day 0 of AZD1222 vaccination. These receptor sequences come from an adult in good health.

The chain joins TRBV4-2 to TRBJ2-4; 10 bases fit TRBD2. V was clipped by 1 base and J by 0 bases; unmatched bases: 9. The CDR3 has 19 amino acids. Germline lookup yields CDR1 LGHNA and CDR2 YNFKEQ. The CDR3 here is CASSQVASGSALAKNIQYF. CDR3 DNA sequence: TGTGCCAGCAGCCAAGTAGCTAGCGGGAGCGCACTAGCCAAAAACATTCAGTACTTC.

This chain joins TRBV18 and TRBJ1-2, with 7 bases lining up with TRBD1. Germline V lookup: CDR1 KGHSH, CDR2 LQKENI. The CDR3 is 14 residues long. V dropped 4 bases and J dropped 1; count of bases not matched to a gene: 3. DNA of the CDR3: TGTGCCAGCTCACTGGGACAGAGTAACTATGGCTACACCTTC. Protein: CASSLGQSNYGYTF.

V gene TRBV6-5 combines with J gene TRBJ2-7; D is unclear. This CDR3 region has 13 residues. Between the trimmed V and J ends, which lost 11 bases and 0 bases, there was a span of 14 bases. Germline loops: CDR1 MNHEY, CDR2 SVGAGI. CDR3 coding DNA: TGTGCCTCTTACCCCGCAGCCTCCTACGAGCAGTACTTC. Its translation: CASYPAASYEQYF.

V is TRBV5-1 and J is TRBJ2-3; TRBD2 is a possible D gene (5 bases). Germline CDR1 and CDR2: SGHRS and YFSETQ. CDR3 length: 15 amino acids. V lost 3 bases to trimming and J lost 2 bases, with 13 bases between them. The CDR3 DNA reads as TGCGCCAGCAGCTGGCCCAGCGACTACACAGATACGCAGTATTTT. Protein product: CASSWPSDYTDTQYF. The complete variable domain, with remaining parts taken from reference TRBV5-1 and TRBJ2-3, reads KAGVTQTPRYLIKTRGQQVTLSCSPISGHRSVSWYQQTPGQGLQFLFEYFSETQRNKGNFPGRFSGRQFSNSRSEMNVSTLELGDSALYLCASSWPSDYTDTQYFGPGTRLTVL.

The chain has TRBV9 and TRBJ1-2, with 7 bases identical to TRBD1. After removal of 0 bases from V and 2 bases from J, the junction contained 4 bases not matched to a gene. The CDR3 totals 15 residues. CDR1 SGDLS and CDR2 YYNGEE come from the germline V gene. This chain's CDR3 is CASSVAAGGNYGYTF. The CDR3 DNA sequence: TGTGCCAGCAGCGTAGCGGCAGGGGGGAACTATGGCTACACCTTC.

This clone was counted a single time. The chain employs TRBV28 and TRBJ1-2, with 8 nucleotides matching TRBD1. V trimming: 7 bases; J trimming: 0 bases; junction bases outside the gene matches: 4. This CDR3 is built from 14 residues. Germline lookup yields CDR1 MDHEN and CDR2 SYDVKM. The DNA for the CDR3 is TGTGCCAGCAACGCAGGGGGCTCTAACTATGGCTACACCTTC. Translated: CASNAGGSNYGYTF.

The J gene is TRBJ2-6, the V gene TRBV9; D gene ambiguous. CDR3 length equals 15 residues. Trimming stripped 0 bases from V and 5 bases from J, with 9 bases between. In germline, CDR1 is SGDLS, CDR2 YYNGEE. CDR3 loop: CASSVAAPRANVLTF. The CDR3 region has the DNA TGTGCCAGCAGCGTAGCCGCTCCTCGGGCCAACGTCCTGACTTTC.

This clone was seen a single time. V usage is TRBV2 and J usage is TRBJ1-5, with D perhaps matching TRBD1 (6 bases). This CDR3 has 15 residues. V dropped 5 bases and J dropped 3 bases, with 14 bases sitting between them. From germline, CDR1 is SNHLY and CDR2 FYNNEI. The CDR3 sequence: CASSQDSSFNQPQHF. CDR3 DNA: TGTGCCAGCAGTCAGGACAGTTCCTTCAATCAGCCCCAGCATTTT.

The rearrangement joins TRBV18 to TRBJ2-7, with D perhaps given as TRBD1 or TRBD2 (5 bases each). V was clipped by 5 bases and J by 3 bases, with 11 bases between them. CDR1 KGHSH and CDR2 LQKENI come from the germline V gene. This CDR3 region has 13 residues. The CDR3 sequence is CASSEGPNYEQYF. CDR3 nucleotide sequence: TGTGCCAGCTCAGAGGGACCCAACTACGAGCAGTACTTC. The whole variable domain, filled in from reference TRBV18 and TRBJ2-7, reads NAGVMQNPRHLVRRRGQEARLRCSPMKGHSHVYWYRQLPEEGLKFMVYLQKENIIDESGMPKERFSAEFPKEGPSILRIQQVVRGDSAAYFCASSEGPNYEQYFGPGTRLTVT.

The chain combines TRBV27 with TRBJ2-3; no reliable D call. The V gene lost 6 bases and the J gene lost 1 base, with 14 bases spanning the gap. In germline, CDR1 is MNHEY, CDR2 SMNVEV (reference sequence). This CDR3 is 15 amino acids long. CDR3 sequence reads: CASRWLGGGTDTQYF. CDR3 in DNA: TGTGCCAGCAGATGGTTGGGTGGGGGCACAGATACGCAGTATTTT.

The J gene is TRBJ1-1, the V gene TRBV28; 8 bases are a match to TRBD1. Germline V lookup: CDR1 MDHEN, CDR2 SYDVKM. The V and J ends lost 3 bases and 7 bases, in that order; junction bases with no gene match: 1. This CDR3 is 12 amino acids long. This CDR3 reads CASSFDRGEAFF. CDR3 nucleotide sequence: TGTGCCAGCAGTTTTGACAGGGGTGAAGCTTTCTTT.

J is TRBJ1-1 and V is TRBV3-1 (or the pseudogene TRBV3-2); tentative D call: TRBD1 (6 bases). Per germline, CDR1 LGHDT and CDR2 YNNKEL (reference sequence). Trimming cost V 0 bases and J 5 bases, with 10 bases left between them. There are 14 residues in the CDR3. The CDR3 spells CASSQEEGGTEAFF. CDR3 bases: TGTGCCAGCAGCCAAGAAGAGGGGGGAACTGAAGCTTTCTTT.

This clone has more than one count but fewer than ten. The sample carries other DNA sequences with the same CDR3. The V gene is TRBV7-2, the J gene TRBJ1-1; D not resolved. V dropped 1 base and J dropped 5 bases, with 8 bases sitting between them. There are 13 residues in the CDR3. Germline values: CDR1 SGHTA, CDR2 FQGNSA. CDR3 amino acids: CASSLERGTEAFF. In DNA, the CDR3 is TGTGCCAGCAGCTTAGAGCGGGGAACTGAAGCTTTCTTT.

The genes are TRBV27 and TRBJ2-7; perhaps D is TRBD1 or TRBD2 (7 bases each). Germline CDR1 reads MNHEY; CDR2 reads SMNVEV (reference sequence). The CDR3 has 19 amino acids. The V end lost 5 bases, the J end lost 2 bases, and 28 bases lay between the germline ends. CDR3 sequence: CASSLSTGRADGFPYEQYF. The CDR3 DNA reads TGTGCCAGCAGTCTGTCGACAGGGAGGGCCGACGGTTTCCCCTACGAGCAGTACTTC.

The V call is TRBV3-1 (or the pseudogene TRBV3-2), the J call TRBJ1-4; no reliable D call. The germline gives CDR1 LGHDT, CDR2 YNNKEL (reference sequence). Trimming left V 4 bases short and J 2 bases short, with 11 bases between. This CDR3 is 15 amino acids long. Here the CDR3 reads CASSPPPSTNEKLFF. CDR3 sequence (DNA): TGTGCCAGCAGCCCCCCACCGTCCACTAATGAAAAACTGTTTTTT.

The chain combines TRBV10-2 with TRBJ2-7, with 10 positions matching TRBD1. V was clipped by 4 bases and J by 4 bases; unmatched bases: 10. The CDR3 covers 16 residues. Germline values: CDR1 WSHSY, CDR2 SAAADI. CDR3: CASSGQGANNIYEQYF. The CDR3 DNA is TGCGCCAGCAGTGGACAGGGGGCGAATAATATTTACGAGCAGTACTTC.

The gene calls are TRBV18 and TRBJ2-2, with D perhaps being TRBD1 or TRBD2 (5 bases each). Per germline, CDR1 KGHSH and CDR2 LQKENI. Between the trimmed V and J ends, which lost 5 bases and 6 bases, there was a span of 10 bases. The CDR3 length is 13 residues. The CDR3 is CASSGTWPGELFF. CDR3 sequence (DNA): TGTGCCAGCTCAGGGACGTGGCCCGGGGAGCTGTTTTTT.

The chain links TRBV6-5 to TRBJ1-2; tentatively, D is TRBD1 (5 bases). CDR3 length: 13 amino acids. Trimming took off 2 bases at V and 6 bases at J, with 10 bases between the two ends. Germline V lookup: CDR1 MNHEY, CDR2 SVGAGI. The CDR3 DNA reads TGTGCCAGCAGTTACAGGCAGGGAGATGGCTACACCTTC. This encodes CASSYRQGDGYTF.

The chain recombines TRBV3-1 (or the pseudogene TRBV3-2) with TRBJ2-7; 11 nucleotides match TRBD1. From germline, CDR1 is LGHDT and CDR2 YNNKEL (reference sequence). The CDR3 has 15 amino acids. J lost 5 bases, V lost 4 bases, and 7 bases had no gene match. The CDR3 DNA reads TGTGCCAGCAGCCCCGCCTGGACAGGGGGCCACGAGCAGTACTTC. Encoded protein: CASSPAWTGGHEQYF.

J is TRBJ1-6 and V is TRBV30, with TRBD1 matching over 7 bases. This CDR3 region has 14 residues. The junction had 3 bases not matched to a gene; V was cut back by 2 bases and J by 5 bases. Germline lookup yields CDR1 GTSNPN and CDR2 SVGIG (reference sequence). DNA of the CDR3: TGTGCCTGGAGTCTACAGGGGAATAATTCACCCCTCCACTTT. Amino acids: CAWSLQGNNSPLHF.

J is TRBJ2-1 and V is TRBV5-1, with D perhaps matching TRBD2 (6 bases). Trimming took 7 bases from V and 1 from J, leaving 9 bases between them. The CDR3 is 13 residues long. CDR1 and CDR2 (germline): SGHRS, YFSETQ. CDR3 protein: CASGRPSYNEQFF. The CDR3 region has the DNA TGCGCCAGCGGGAGGCCTTCCTACAATGAGCAGTTCTTC. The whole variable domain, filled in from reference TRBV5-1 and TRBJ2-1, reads KAGVTQTPRYLIKTRGQQVTLSCSPISGHRSVSWYQQTPGQGLQFLFEYFSETQRNKGNFPGRFSGRQFSNSRSEMNVSTLELGDSALYLCASGRPSYNEQFFGPGTRLTVL.